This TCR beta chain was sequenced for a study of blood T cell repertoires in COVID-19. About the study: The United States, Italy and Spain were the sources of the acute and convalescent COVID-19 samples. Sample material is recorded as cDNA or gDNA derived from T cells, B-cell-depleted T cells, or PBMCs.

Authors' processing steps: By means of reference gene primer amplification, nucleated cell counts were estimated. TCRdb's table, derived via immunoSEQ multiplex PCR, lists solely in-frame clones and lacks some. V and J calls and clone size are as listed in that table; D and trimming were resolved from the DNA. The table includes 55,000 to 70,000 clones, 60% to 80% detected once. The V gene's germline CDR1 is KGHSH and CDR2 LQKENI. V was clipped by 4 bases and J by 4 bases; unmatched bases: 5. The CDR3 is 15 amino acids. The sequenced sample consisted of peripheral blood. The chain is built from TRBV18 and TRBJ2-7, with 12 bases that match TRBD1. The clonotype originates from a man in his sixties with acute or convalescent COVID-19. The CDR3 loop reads CASSQPGQGAYEQYF. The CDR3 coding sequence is TGTGCCAGCTCACAGCCGGGACAGGGGGCTTACGAGCAGTACTTC.